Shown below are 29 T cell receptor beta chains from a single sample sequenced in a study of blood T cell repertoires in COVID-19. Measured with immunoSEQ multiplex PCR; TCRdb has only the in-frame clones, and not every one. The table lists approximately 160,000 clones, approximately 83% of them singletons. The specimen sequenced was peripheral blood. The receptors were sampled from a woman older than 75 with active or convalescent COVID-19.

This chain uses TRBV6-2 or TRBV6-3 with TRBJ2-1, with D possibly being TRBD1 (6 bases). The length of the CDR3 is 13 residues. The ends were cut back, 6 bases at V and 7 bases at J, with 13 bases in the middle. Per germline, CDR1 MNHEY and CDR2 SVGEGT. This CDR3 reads CASSFRTVNEQFF. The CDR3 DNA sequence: TGTGCCAGCAGCTTCCGGACAGTAAATGAGCAGTTCTTC.

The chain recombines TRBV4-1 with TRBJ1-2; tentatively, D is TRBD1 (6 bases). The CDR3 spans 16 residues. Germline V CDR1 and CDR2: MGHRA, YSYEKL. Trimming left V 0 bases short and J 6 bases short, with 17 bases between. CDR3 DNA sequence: TGCGCCAGCAGCCAAGATCATGTTGGGGGCGCGGATGGCTACACCTTC. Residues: CASSQDHVGGADGYTF.

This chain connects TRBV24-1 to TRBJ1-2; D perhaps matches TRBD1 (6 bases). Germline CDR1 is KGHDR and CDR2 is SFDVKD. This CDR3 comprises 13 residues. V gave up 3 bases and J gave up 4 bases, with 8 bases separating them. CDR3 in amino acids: CATSDGGFYGYTF. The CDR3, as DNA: TGTGCCACCAGTGATGGGGGCTTCTATGGCTACACCTTC.

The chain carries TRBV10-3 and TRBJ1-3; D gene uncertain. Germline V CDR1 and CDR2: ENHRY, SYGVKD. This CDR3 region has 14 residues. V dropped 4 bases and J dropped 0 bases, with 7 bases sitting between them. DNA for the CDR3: TGTGCCATCAGTGTTACCAGCTCTGGAAACACCATATATTTT. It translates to CAISVTSSGNTIYF.

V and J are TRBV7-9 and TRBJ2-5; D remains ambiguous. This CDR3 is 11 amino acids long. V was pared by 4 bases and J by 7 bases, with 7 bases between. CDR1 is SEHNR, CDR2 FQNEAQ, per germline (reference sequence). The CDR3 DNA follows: TGTGCCAGCAGCTCCCCGGGGACCCAGTACTTC. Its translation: CASSSPGTQYF.

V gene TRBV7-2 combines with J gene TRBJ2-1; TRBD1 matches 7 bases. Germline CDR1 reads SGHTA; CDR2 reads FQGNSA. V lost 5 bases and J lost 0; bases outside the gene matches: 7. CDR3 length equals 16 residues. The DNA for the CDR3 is TGTGCCAGCAGCAGCTACAGGGGAAGCTCCTACAATGAGCAGTTCTTC. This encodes CASSSYRGSSYNEQFF.

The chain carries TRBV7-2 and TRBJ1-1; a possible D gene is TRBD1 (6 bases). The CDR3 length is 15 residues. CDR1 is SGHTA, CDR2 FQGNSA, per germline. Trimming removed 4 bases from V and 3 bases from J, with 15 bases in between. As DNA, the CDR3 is TGTGCCAGCAGCTCCCTCACAGGGACGCACACTGAAGCTTTCTTT. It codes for CASSSLTGTHTEAFF. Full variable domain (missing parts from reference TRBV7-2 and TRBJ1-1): GAGVSQSPSNKVTEKGKDVELRCDPISGHTALYWYRQSLGQGLEFLIYFQGNSAPDKSGLPSDRFSAERTGGSVSTLTIQRTQQEDSAVYLCASSSLTGTHTEAFFGQGTRLTVV.

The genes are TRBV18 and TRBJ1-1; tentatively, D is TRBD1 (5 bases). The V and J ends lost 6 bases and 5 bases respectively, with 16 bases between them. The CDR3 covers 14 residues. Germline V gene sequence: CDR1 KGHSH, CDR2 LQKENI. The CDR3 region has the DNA TGTGCCAGCTCCCCGAAGACTGGGGGGACTGAAGCTTTCTTT. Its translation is CASSPKTGGTEAFF.

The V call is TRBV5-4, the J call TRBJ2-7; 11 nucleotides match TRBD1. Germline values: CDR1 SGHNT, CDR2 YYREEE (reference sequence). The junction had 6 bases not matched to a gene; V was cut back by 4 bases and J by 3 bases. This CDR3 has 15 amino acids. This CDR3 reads CASSPGQGAIYEQYF. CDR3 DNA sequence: TGTGCCAGCAGCCCTGGACAGGGGGCTATCTACGAGCAGTACTTC.

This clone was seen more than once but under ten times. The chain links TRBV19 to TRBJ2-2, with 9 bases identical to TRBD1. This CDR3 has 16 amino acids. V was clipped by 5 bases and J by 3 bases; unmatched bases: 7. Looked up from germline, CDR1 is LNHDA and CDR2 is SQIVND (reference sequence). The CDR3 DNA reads TGTGCCAGTAGTTATAACAGGGGGCTTTACACCGGGGAGCTGTTTTTT. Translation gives CASSYNRGLYTGELFF.

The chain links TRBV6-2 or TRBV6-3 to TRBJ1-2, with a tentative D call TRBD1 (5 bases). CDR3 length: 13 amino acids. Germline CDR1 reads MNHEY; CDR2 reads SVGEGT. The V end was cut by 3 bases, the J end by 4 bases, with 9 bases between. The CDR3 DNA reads TGTGCCAGCAGTTATAGACAGAGCTATGGCTACACCTTC. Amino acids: CASSYRQSYGYTF.

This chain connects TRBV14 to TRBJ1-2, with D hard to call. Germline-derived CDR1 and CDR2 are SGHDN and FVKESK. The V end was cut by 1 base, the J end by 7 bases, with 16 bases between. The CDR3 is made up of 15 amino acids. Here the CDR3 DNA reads TGTGCCAGCAGCCAAGGTATACTAAAGGTGATTGGCTACACCTTC. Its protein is CASSQGILKVIGYTF.

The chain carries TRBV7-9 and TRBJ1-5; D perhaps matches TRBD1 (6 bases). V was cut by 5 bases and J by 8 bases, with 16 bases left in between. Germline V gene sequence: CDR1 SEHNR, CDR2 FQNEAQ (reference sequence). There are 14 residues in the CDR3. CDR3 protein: CASSHRDNGKPQHF. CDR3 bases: TGTGCCAGCAGCCACCGGGACAACGGGAAGCCCCAGCATTTT. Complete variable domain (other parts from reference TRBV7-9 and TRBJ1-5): DTGVSQNPRHKITKRGQNVTFRCDPISEHNRLYWYRQTLGQGPEFLTYFQNEAQLEKSRLLSDRFSAERPKGSFSTLEIQRTEQGDSAMYLCASSHRDNGKPQHFGDGTRLSIL.

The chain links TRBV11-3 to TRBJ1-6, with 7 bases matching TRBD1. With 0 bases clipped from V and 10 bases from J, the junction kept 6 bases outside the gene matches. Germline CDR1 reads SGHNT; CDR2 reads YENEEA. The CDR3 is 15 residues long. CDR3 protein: CASSLDPTGRSPLHF. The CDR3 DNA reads TGTGCCAGCAGCTTAGATCCGACAGGGAGGTCACCCCTCCACTTT. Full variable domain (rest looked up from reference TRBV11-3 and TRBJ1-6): EAGVVQSPRYKIIEKKQPVAFWCNPISGHNTLYWYLQNLGQGPELLIRYENEEAVDDSQLPKDRFSAERLKGVDSTLKIQPAELGDSAVYLCASSLDPTGRSPLHFGNGTRLTVT.

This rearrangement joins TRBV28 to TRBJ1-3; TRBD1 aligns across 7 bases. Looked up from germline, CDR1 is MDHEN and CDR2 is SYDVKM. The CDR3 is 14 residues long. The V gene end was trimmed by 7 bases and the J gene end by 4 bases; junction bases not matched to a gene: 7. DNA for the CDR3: TGTGCCAGCAAGCAGACAGGGTGGGGAAACACCATATATTTT. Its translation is CASKQTGWGNTIYF.

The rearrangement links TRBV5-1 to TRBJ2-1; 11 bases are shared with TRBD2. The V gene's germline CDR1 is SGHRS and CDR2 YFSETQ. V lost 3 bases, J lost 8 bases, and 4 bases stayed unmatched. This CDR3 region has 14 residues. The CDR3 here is CASSSGLAVDEQFF. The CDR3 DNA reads TGCGCCAGCAGCTCGGGACTAGCGGTAGATGAGCAGTTCTTC.

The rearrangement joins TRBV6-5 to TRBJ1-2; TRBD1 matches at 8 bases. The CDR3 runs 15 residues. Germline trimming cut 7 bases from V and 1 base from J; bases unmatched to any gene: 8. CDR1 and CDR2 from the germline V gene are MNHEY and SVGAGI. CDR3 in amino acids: CASKGDRLLNYGYTF. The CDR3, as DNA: TGTGCCAGCAAGGGGGACAGGTTACTTAACTATGGCTACACCTTC.

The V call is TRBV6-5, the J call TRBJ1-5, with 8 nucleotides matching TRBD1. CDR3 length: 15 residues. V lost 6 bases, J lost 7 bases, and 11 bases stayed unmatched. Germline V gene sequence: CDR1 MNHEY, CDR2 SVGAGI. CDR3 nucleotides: TGTGCCAGCAGCAAGGACAGGGTGTGGGGGCAGCCCCAGCATTTT. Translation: CASSKDRVWGQPQHF.

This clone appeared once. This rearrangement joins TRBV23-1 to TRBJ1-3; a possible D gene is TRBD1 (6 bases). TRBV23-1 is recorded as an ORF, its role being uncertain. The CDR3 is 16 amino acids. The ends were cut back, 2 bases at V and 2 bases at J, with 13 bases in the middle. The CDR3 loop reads CASSQPRQEAGNTIYF. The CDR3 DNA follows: TGCGCCAGCAGTCAACCTCGACAGGAGGCTGGAAACACCATATATTTT.

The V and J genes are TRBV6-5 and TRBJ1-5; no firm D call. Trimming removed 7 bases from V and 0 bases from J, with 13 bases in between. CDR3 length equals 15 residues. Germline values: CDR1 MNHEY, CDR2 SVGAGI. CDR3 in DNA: TGTGCCAGCACCGACGGACTCTTTAGCAATCAGCCCCAGCATTTT. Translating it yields CASTDGLFSNQPQHF.

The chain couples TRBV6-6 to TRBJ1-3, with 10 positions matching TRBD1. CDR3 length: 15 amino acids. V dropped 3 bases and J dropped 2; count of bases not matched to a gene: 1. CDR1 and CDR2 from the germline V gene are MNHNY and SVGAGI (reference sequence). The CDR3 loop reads CASSYGTGAGNTIYF. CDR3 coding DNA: TGTGCCAGCAGTTATGGGACAGGGGCTGGAAACACCATATATTTT.

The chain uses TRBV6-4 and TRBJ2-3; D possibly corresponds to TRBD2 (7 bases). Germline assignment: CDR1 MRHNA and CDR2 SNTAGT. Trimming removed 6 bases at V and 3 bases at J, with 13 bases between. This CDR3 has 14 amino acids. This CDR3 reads CASREQGGTDTQYF. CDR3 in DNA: TGTGCCAGCAGGGAACAGGGAGGGACAGATACGCAGTATTTT.

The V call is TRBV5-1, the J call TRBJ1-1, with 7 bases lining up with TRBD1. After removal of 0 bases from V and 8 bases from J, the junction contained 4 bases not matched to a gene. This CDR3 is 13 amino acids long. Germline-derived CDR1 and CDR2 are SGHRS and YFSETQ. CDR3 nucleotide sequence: TGCGCCAGCAGCTTGGCTACAGGGGAAGAAGCTTTCTTT. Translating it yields CASSLATGEEAFF. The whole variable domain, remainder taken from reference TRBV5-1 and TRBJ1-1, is KAGVTQTPRYLIKTRGQQVTLSCSPISGHRSVSWYQQTPGQGLQFLFEYFSETQRNKGNFPGRFSGRQFSNSRSEMNVSTLELGDSALYLCASSLATGEEAFFGQGTRLTVV.

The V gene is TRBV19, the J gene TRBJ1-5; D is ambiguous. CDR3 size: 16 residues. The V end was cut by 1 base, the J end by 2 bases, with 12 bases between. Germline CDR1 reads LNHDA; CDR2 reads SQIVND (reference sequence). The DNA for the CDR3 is TGTGCCAGTAGTATAGTTCCAGGTGTCGGCAATCAGCCCCAGCATTTT. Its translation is CASSIVPGVGNQPQHF.

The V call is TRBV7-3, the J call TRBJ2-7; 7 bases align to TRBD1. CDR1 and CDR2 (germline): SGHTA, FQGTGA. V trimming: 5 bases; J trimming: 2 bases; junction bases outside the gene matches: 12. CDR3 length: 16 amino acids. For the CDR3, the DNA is TGTGCCAGCAGCCCATTATCCGACAGGGTGGCCTACGAGCAGTACTTC. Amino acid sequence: CASSPLSDRVAYEQYF.

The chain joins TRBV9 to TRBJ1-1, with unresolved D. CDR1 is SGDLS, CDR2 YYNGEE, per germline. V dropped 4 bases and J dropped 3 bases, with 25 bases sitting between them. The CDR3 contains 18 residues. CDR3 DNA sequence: TGTGCCAGCAGCCCAAAGGGAGGCGGGTTTATTGGCGACACTGAAGCTTTCTTT. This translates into CASSPKGGGFIGDTEAFF.

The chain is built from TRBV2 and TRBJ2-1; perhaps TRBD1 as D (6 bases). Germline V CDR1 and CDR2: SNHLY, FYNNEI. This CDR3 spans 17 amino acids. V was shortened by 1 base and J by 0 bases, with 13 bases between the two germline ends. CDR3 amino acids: CASSEGGQHSSYNEQFF. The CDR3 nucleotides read TGTGCCAGCAGTGAAGGGGGGCAGCACAGCTCCTACAATGAGCAGTTCTTC.

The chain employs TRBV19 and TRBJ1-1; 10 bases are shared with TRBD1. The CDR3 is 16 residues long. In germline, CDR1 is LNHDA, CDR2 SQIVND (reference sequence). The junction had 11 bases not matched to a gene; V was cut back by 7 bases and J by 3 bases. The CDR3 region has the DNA TGTGCCAGTACCCTAGGCGGGACAGGGGTGTACACTGAAGCTTTCTTT. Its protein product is CASTLGGTGVYTEAFF.

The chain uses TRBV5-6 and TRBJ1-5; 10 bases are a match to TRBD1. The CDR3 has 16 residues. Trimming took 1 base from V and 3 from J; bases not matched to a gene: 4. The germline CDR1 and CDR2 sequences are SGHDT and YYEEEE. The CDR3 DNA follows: TGTGCCAGCAGCTTGAGGACAGGGGGGTTCAATCAGCCCCAGCATTTT. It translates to CASSLRTGGFNQPQHF.